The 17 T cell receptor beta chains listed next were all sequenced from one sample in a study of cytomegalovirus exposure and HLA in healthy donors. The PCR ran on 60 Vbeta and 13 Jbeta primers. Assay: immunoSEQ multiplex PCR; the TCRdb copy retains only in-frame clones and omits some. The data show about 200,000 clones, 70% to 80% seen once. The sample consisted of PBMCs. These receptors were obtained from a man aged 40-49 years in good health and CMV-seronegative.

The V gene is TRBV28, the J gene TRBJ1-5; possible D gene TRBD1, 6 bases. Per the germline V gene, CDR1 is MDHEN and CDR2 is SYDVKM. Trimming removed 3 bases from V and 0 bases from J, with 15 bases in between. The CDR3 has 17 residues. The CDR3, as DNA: TGTGCCAGCAGTTTCGGGGGGCAGACCTATAGCAATCAGCCCCAGCATTTT. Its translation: CASSFGGQTYSNQPQHF.

The CDR3 DNA reads TGTGCCAGCAGCTTGGCCGGGCGGGGAGCGGACGAAAAACTGTTTTTT. It encodes CASSLAGRGADEKLFF. The V call is TRBV5-4, the J call TRBJ1-4; D not resolved. CDR1 is SGHNT, CDR2 YYREEE, per germline (reference sequence). The CDR3 contains 16 residues. Between the trimmed V and J ends, which lost 0 bases and 8 bases, there was a span of 17 bases.

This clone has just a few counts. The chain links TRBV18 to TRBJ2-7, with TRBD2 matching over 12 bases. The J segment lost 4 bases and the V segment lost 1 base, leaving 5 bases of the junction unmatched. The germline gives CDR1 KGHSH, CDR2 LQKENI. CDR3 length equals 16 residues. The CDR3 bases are TGTGCCAGCTCACCACTTCTAGCGGGAGGGCCGTACGAGCAGTACTTC. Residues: CASSPLLAGGPYEQYF.

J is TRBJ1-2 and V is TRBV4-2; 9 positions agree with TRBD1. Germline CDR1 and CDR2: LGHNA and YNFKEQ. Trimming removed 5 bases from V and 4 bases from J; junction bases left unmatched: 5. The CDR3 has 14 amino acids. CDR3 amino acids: CASSMGQGLYGYTF. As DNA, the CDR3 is TGTGCCAGCAGCATGGGACAGGGTCTCTATGGCTACACCTTC.

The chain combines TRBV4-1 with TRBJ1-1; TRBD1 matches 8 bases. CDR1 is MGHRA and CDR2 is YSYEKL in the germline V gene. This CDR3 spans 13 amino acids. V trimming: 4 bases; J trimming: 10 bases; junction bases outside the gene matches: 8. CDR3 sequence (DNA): TGCGCCAGCAGCCGCGGACAGGGTATTGGAGCTTTCTTT. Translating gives CASSRGQGIGAFF.

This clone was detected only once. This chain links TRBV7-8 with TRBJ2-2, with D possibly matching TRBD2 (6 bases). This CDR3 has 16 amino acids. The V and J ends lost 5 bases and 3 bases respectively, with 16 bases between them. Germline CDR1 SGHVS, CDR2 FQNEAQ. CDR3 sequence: CASSNRDSPYTGELFF. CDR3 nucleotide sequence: TGTGCCAGCAGCAACCGGGACTCACCCTACACCGGGGAGCTGTTTTTT.

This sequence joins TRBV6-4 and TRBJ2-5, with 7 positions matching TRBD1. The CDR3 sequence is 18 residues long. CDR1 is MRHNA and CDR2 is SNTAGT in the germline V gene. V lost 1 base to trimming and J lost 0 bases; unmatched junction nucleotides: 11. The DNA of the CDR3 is TGTGCCAGCAGTGACTTACCGGGACAGCTAATGTACCAAGAGACCCAGTACTTC. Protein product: CASSDLPGQLMYQETQYF.

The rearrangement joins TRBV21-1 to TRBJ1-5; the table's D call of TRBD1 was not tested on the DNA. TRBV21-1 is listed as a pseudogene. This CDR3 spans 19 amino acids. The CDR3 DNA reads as TGTGCCAGCAGCCCCGACACCGAACAGGGGGCGGACTGCAATCAGCCCCAGCATTTT. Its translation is CASSPDTEQGADCNQPQHF.

The CDR3 reads CASRENTGGMETQYF. CDR3 nucleotide sequence: TGCGCCAGCAGAGAGAATACAGGGGGCATGGAGACCCAGTACTTC. The chain recombines TRBV5-1 with TRBJ2-5, with TRBD1 identical over 9 bases. The ends lost 5 bases at V and 5 bases at J; junction bases unmatched: 10. The length of the CDR3 is 15 residues. Germline values: CDR1 SGHRS, CDR2 YFSETQ.

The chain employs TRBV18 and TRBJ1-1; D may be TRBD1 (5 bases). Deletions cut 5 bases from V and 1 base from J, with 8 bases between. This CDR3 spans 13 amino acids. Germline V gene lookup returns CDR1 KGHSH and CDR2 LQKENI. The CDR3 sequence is CASSVRENTEAFF. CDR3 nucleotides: TGTGCCAGCTCAGTCAGGGAGAACACTGAAGCTTTCTTT.

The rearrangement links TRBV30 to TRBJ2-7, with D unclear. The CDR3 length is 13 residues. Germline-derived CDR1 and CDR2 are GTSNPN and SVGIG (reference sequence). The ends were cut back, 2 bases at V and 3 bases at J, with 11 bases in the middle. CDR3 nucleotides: TGTGCCTGGAGTACCGACTCAAGCTACGAGCAGTACTTC. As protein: CAWSTDSSYEQYF.

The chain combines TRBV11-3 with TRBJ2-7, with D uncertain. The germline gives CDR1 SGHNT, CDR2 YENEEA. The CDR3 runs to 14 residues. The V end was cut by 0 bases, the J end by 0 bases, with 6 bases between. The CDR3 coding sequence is TGTGCCAGCAGCTTAGAGCCCAGCTCCTACGAGCAGTACTTC. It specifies CASSLEPSSYEQYF.

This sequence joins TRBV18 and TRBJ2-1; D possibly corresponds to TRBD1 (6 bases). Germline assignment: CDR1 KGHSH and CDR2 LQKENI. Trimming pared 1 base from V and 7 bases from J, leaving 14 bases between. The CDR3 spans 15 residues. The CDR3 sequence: CASSPQQGEWNEQFF. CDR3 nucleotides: TGTGCCAGCTCACCACAACAGGGCGAGTGGAATGAGCAGTTCTTC.

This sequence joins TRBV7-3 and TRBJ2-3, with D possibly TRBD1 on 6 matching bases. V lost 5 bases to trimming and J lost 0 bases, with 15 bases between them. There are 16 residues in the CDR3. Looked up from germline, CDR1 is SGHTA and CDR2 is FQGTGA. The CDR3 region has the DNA TGTGCCAGCAGCCTGGTTAGACAGGCGAGCACAGATACGCAGTATTTT. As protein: CASSLVRQASTDTQYF.

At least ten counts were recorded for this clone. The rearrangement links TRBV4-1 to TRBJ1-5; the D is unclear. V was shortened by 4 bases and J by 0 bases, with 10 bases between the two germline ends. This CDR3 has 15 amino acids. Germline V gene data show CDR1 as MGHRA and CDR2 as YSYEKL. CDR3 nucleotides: TGCGCCAGCAGCCCTACAGCATATAGCAATCAGCCCCAGCATTTT. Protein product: CASSPTAYSNQPQHF.

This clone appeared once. Written as DNA, the CDR3 is TGTGCCAGCAGCTTGAGACGGGACTCAAAAGAGACCCAGTACTTC. Translating it yields CASSLRRDSKETQYF. The chain employs TRBV7-6 and TRBJ2-5, with D possibly matching TRBD2 (6 bases). CDR3 length: 15 residues. Germline loops: CDR1 SGHVS, CDR2 FNYEAQ. V shed 3 bases and J shed 3 bases, with 14 bases lying between them.

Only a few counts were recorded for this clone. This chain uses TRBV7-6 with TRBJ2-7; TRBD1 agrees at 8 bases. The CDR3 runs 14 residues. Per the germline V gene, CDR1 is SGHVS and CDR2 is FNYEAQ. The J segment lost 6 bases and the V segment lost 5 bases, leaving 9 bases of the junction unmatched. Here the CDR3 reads CASSLGQGVREQYF. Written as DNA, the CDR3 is TGTGCCAGCAGCCTCGGACAGGGAGTCCGCGAGCAGTACTTC.